This T cell receptor beta chain was recovered during a study of beta chain features in type 1 diabetes. This clone was recorded a few times. Its specificity is not known. Germline-derived CDR1 and CDR2 are SGDLS and YYNGEE. The CDR3 sequence is 17 residues long. V trimming: 3 bases; J trimming: 9 bases; junction bases outside the gene matches: 10. General study findings and limits: Among patients with Type 1 diabetes, TCRB CDR3s were moderately but significantly shorter in every one of the four CD4+ subsets. PCR, the amplification step, might favor shorter templates, equally in patients and controls. More deletions and fewer insertions at VDJ junctions were seen in type 1 diabetes patients.

The authors reverse transcribed all of the isolated RNA, so sequencing captured expressed TCRB transcripts. It was found that naive, central memory and regulatory T cell samples averaged about 4 million reads. Data came from immunoSEQ multiplex PCR; TCRdb stores just in-frame clones and leaves some out. Among some 350,000 clones listed, approximately 13% were seen once. This clonotype was sampled from a young woman with type 1 diabetes. Sequencing used naive CD4+ T cells from blood. This rearrangement joins TRBV9 to TRBJ2-1; 15 bases fit TRBD2. This chain's CDR3 is CASSGRGLAGGPTEQFF. CDR3 DNA: TGTGCCAGCAGCGGACGAGGACTAGCGGGAGGGCCTACTGAGCAGTTCTTC.